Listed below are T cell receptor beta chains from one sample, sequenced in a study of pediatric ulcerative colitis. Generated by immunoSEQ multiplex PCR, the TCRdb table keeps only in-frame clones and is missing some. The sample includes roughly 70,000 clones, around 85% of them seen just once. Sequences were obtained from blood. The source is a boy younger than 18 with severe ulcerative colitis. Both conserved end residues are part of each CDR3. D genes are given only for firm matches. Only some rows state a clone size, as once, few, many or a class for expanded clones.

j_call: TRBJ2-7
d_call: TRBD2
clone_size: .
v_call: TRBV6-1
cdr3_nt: TGTGCCAGCAGTGTTTTTAGCGGGAGCTCCTACGAGCAGTACTTC
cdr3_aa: CASSVFSGSSYEQYF

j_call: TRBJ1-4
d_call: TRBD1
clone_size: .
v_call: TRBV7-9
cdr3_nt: TGTGCCAGCAGCCTTAGGACAGGAAATAATGAAAAACTGTTTTTT
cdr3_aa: CASSLRTGNNEKLFF

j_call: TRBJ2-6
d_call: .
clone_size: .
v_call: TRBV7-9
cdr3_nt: TGTGCCAGCAGCTTAGTACTCTCTGGGGCCAACGTCCTGACTTTC
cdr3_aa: CASSLVLSGANVLTF

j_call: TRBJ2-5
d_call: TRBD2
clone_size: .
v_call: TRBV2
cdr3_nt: TGTGCCAGCAGCTGGGGGGTTAGCGGGAGGCCCTCCCAAGAGACCCAGTACTTC
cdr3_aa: CASSWGVSGRPSQETQYF

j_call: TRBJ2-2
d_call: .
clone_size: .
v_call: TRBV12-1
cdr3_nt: TGTGCCAGCAGGCCCACTAGCGGGAGTTCCGGGGAGCTGTTTTTT
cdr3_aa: CASRPTSGSSGELFF

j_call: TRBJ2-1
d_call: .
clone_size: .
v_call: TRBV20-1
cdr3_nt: TGCAGTGCAGAATTACACAATGAGCAGTTCTTC
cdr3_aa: CSAELHNEQFF

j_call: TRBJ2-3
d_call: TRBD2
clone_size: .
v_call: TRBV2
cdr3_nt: TGTGCCAGCAGTCGGGAGGTTGGAGATACGCAGTATTTT
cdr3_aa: CASSREVGDTQYF

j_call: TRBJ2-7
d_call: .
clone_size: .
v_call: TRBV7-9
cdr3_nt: TGTGCCAGCGGCCTAGGCGGGGCCCACGAGCAGTACTTC
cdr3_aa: CASGLGGAHEQYF

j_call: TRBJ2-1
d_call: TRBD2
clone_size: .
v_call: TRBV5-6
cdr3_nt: TGTGCCAGCAGCCCCTCCTTTAGCGGGAGTTTAAATAATGAGCAGTTCTTC
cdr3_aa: CASSPSFSGSLNNEQFF

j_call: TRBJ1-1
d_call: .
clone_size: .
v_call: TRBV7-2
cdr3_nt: TGTGCCAGCAGCTTAGCGGCGGTAAACACTGAAGCTTTCTTT
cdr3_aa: CASSLAAVNTEAFF

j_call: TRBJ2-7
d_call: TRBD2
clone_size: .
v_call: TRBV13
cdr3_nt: TGTGCCAGCAGGCTAGCGGGTCCCCCCTACGAGCAGTACTTC
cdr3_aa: CASRLAGPPYEQYF

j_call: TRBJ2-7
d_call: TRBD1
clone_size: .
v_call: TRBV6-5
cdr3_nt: TGTGCCAGCAGTTGGAGGACAGGGGCGGACTACGAGCAGTACTTC
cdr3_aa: CASSWRTGADYEQYF

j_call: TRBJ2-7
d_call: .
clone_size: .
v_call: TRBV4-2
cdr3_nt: TGTGCCAGCAGCCGGAACCCGGAGGGGACGGGAGACAAAGAGCAGTACTTC
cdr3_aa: CASSRNPEGTGDKEQYF

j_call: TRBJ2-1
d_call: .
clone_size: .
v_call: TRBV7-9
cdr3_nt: TGTGCCAGCACCCCAAGTATGGGTTTCTACAATGAGCAGTTCTTC
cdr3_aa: CASTPSMGFYNEQFF

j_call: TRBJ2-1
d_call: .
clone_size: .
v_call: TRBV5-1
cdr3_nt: TGCGCCAGCAGCTTGGAGGGCCCCTCCTACAATGAGCAGTTCTTC
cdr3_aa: CASSLEGPSYNEQFF

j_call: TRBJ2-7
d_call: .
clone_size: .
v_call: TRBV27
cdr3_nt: TGTGCCAGCAGTTTAGGTACAGGGCAGTACTACGAGCAGTACTTC
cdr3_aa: CASSLGTGQYYEQYF

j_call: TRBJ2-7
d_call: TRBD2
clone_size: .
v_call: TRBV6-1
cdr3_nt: TGTGCCAGCAGTGGCGGGAGTTTCTACGAGCAGTACTTC
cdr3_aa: CASSGGSFYEQYF

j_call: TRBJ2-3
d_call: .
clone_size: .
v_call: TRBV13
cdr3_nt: TGTGCCAGCAGCCGAACCCCGACTATACGTCCCACAGATACGCAGTATTTT
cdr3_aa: CASSRTPTIRPTDTQYF

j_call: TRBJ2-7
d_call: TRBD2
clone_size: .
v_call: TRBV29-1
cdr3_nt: TGCAGCGTACGGGGACTAGCGGGAGGCGAGCAGTACTTC
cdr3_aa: CSVRGLAGGEQYF

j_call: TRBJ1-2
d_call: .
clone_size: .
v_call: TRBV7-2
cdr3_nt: TGTGCCAGCAGCTTAGCGCTGGATTGGCAGCGCGATTATGGCTACACCTTC
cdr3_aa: CASSLALDWQRDYGYTF

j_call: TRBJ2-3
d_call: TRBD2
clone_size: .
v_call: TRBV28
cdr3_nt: TGTGCCAGCACCACGGGGGGAGATCGAGATACGCAGTATTTT
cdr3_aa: CASTTGGDRDTQYF

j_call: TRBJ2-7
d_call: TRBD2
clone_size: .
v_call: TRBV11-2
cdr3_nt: TGTGCCAGCAGCTTAGGGTCTAGCGGGTATAACTACGAGCAGTACTTC
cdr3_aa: CASSLGSSGYNYEQYF

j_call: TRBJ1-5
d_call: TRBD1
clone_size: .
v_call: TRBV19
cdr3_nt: TGTGCCAGTAGTGGACAGGGCGTCAATCAGCCCCAGCATTTT
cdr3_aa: CASSGQGVNQPQHF

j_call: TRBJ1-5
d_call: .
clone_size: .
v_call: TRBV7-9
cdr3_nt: TGTGCCAGCAGCTTAGGGGGGGTCAATCAGCCCCAGCATTTT
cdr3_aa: CASSLGGVNQPQHF

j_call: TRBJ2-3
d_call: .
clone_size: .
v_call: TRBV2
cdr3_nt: TGTGCCAGCAGTAACACTAGCCCGCAGTATTTT
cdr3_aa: CASSNTSPQYF

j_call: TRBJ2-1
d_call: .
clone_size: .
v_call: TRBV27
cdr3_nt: TGTGCCAGCAGGCCGCCGGCCCCCCAGTTCTACAATGAGCAGTTCTTC
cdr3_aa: CASRPPAPQFYNEQFF

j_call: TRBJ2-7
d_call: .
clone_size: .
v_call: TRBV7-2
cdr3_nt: TGTGCCAGCACCCCAGCGGGTGGCTCCTACGAGCAGTACTTC
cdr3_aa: CASTPAGGSYEQYF

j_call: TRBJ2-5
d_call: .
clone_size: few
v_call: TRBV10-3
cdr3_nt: TGTGCCATCAGTGAGGGAGGAGAGACCCAGTACTTC
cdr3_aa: CAISEGGETQYF

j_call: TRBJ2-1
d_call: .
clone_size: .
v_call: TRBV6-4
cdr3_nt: TGTGCCAGCGCCCCTGGGCCGGATTCCTACAATGAGCAGTTCTTC
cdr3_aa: CASAPGPDSYNEQFF

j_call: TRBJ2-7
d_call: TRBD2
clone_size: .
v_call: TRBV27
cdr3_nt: TGTGCCAGCAGTCCGGGACTAGCTCGGGGGGAGCAGTACTTC
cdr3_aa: CASSPGLARGEQYF

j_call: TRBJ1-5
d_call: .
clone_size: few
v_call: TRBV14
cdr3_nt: TGTGCCAGCAGCCAAGATGTGGGTCAGCCCCAGCATTTT
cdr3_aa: CASSQDVGQPQHF

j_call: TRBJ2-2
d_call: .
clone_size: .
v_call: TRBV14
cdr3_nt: TGTGCCAGCAGCCAATTCTTGTCAGGCACCGGGGAGCTGTTTTTT
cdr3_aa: CASSQFLSGTGELFF

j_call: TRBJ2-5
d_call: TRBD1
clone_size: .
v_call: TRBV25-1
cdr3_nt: TGTGCCAGCAGTGAATACCCGGGACAGGGGAAGACCCAGTACTTC
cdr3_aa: CASSEYPGQGKTQYF

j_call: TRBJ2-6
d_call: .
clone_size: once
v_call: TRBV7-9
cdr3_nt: TGTGCCAGCAGCCCCGAGGCCCGGGCCAACGTCCTGACTTTC
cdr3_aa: CASSPEARANVLTF

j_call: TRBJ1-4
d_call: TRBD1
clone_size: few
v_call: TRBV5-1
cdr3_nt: TGCGCCAGCAGCTTACAGGGGGAAGTTGAAAAACTGTTTTTT
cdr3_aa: CASSLQGEVEKLFF

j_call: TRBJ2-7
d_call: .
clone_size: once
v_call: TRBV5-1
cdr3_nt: TGCGCCAGCAGCCCCCCGCTAGCGAGCTACGAGCAGTACTTC
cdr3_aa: CASSPPLASYEQYF

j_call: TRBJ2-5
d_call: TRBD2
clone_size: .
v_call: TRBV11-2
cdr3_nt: TGTGCCAGCAGCTCGCCACTAGCGGCGTTACAAGAGACCCAGTACTTC
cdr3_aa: CASSSPLAALQETQYF

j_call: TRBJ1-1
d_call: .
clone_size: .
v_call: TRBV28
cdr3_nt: TGTGCCAGCAGTTTATATCAGGGTGGCACTGAAGCTTTCTTT
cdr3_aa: CASSLYQGGTEAFF

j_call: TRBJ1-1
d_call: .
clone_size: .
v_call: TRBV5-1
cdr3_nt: TGCGCCAGCAAGGTAGGGCCTCAAAGCACTGAAGCTTTCTTT
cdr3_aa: CASKVGPQSTEAFF

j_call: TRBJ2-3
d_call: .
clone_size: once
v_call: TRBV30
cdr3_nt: TGTGCCTGGAGTTCGACAGCCCCCCCAGATACGCAGTATTTT
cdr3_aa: CAWSSTAPPDTQYF

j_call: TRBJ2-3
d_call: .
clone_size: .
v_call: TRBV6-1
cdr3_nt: TGTGCCAGCAGCCCCCGACTCGGCACAGATACGCAGTATTTT
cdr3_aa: CASSPRLGTDTQYF

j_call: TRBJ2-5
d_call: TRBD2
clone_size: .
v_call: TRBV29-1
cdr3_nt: TGCAGCGCTACGGGGGGAGCCCTCCAAGAGACCCAGTACTTC
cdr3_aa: CSATGGALQETQYF

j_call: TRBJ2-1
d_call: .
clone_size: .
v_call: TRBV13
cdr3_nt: TGTGCCAGCAGCCCCCCGGAGGGATTAAGAAATGAGCAGTTCTTC
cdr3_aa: CASSPPEGLRNEQFF

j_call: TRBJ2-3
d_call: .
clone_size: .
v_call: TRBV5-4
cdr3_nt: TGTGCCAGCACCCCTCCCAGAGATGACACAAACACAGATACGCAGTATTTT
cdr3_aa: CASTPPRDDTNTDTQYF

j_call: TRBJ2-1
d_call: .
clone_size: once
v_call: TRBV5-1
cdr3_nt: TGCGCCAGCAGCGAACAGGGATTTGGTAATGAGCAGTTCTTC
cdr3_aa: CASSEQGFGNEQFF

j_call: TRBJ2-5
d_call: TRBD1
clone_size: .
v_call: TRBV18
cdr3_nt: TGTGCCAGCTCACCACAGACAGGGGAAGAGACCCAGTACTTC
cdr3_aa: CASSPQTGEETQYF

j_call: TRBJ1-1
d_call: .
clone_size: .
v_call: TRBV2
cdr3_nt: TGTGCCAGCCTTGGACAGCCGAACACTGAAGCTTTCTTT
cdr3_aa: CASLGQPNTEAFF

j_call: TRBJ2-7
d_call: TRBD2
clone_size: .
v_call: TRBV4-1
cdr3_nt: TGCGCCAGCAGCCAAGTAGTGCGGGAGCTAGCCTACGAGCAGTACTTC
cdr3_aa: CASSQVVRELAYEQYF

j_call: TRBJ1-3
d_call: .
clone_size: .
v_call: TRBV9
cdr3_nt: TGTGCCAGCAGCGCCAACAGGGCCAGCTCTGGAAACACCATATATTTT
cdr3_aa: CASSANRASSGNTIYF

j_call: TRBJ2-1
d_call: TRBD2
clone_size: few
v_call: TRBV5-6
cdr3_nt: TGTGCCAGCACCTCAGCGGCTACTAGCGGGCTGAATGAGCAGTTCTTC
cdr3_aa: CASTSAATSGLNEQFF

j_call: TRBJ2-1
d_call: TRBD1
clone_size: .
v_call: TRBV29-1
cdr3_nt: TGCAGCGTTGAAGACATAACAGGGGGTTTAGAGTTCTTC
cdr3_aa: CSVEDITGGLEFF

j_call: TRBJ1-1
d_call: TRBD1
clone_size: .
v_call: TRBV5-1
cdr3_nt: TGCGCCAGCAGCTTGGACCAAACCGGGACAGGGAACACTGAAGCTTTCTTT
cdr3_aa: CASSLDQTGTGNTEAFF